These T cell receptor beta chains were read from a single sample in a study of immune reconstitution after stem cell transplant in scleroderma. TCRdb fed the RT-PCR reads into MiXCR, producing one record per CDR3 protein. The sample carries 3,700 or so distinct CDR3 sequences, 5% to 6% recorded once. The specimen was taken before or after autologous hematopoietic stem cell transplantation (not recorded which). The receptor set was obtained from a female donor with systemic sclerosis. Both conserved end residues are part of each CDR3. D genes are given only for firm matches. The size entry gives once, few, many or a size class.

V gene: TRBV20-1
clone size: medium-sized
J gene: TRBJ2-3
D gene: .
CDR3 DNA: TGCAGTGCTAGTTACCTAGTTGAGGGAGATACGCAGTATTTT
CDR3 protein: CSASYLVEGDTQYF

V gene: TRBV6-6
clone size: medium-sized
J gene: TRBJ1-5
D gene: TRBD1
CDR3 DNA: TGTGCCAGCATTTATAGACAGGGGACTAGCAATCAGCCCCAGCATTTT
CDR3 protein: CASIYRQGTSNQPQHF

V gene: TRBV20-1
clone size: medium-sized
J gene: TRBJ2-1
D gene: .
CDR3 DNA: TGCAGTGCTCCAATCAGGGTATTCCGCCCCGCATACAATGAGCAGTTCTTC
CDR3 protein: CSAPIRVFRPAYNEQFF

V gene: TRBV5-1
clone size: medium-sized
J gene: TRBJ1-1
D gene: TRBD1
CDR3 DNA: TGCGCCAGCAGGTATAGCGACAGGGGGAACACTGAAGCTTTCTTT
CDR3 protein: CASRYSDRGNTEAFF

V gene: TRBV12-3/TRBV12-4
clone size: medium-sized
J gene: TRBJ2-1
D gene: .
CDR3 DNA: TGTGCCAGCAGTGGCGGCCGGGACATCAATGAGCAGTTCTTC
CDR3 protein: CASSGGRDINEQFF

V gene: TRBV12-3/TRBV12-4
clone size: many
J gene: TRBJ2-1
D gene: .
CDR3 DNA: TGTGCCAGCAGTTTAAGTCTAGGCCTCTACAATGAGCAGTTCTTC
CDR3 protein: CASSLSLGLYNEQFF

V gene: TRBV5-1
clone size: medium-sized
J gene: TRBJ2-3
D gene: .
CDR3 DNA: TGCGCCAGCAGCTTGGATTCAGATACGCAGTATTTT
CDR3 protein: CASSLDSDTQYF

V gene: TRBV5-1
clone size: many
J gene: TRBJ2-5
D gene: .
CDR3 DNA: TGTGCCAGCAGCTACGGGGGAGAGACCCAGTACTTC
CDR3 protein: CASSYGGETQYF

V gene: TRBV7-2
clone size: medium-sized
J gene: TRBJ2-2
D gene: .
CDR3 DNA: TGTGCCAGCAGCTTTCTTGGCAGCAACACCGGGGAGCTGTTTTTT
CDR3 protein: CASSFLGSNTGELFF

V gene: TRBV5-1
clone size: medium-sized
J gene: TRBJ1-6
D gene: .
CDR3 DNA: TGCGCCAGCAGCCATCGGGGGGCTTTTGATTCACCCCTCCACTTT
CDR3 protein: CASSHRGAFDSPLHF